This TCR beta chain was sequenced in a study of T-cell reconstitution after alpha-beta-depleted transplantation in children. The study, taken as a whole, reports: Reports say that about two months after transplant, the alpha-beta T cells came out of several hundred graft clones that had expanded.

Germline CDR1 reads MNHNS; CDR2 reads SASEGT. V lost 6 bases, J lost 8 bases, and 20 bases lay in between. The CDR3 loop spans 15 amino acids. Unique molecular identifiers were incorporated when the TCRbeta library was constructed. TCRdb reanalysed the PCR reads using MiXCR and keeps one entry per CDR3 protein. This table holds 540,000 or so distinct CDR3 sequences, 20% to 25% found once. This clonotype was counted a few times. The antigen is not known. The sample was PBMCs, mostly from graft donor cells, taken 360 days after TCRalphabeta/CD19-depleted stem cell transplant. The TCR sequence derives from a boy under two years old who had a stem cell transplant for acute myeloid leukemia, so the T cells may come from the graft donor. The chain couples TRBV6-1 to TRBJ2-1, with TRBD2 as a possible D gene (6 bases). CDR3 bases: TGTGCCAGCAGCTCCAGCCGGAGGGAGTGGTATGAGCAGTTCTTC. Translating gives CASSSSRREWYEQFF.